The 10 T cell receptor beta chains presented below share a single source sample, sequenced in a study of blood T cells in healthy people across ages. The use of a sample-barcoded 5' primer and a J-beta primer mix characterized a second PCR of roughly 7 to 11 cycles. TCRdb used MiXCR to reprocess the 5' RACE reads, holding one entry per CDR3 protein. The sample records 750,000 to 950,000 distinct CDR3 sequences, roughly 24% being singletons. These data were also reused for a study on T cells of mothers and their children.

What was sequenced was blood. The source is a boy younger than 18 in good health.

CDR3 amino acids: CAWSVPTTGSYGYTF. CDR3 nucleotides: TGTGCCTGGAGTGTCCCGACAACAGGGAGCTATGGCTACACCTTC. V and J are TRBV30 and TRBJ1-2, with a possible D match to TRBD1 (6 bases). The germline CDR1 and CDR2 sequences are GTSNPN and SVGIG (reference sequence). V lost 0 bases to trimming and J lost 4 bases, with 15 bases between them. This CDR3 is built from 15 residues.

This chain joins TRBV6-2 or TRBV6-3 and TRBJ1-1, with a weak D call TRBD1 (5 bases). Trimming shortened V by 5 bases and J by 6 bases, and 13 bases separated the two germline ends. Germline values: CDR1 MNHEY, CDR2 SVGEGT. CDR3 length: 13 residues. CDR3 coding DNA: TGTGCCAGCAGTGGTAGGGGAGGTGCTGAAGCTTTCTTT. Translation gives CASSGRGGAEAFF.

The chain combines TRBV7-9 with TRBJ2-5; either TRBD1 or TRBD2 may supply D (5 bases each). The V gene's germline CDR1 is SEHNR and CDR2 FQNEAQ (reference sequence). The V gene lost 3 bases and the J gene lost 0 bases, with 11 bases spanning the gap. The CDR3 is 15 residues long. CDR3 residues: CASSFRGDYQETQYF. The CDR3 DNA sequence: TGTGCCAGCAGCTTCCGAGGGGATTACCAAGAGACCCAGTACTTC.

The CDR3 DNA reads TGCAGTGCTAGAGAAATAATGGGATATGGCTACACCTTC. Protein product: CSAREIMGYGYTF. This chain joins TRBV20-1 and TRBJ1-2; D gene unclear. V dropped 0 bases and J dropped 5 bases, with 10 bases sitting between them. The length of the CDR3 is 13 residues. Germline V gene sequence: CDR1 DFQATT, CDR2 SNEGSKA (reference sequence).

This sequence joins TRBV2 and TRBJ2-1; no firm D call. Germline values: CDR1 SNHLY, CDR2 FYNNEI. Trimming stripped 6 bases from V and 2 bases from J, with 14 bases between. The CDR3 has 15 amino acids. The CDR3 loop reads CASSPPEFPYNEQFF. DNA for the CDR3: TGTGCCAGCAGCCCCCCTGAGTTTCCCTACAATGAGCAGTTCTTC.

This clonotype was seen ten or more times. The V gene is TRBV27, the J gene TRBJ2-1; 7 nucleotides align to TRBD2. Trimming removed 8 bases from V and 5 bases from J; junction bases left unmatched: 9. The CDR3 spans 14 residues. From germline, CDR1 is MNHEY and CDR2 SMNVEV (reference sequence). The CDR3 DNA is TGTGCCAGCCGTGGGGGGGGGAACCACAATGAGCAGTTCTTC. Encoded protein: CASRGGGNHNEQFF.

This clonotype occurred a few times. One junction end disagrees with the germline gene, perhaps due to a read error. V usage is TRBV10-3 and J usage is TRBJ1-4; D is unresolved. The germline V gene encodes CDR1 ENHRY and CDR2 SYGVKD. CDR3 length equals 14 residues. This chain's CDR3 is CAVSGSGNNEKLFF. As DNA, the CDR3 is TGTGCCGTCAGTGGGTCCGGGAATAATGAAAAACTGTTTTTT.

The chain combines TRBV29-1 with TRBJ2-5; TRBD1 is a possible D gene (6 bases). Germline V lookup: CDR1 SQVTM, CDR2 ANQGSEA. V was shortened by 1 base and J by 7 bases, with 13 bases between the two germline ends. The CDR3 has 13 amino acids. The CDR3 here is CSVEGQETGTQYF. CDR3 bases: TGCAGCGTTGAAGGCCAGGAGACAGGGACCCAGTACTTC.

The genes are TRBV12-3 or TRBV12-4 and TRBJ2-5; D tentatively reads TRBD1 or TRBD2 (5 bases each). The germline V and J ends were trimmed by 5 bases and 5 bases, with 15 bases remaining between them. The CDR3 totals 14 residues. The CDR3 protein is CASSAGIRGETQYF. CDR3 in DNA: TGTGCCAGCAGTGCAGGGATCCGCGGGGAGACCCAGTACTTC.

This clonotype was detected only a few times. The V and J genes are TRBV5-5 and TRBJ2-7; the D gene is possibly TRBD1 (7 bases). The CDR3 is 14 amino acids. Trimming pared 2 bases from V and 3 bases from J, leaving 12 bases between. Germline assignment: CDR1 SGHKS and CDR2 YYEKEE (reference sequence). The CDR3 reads CASSFQGGNYEQYF. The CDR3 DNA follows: TGTGCCAGCAGCTTTCAGGGGGGCAACTACGAGCAGTACTTC.